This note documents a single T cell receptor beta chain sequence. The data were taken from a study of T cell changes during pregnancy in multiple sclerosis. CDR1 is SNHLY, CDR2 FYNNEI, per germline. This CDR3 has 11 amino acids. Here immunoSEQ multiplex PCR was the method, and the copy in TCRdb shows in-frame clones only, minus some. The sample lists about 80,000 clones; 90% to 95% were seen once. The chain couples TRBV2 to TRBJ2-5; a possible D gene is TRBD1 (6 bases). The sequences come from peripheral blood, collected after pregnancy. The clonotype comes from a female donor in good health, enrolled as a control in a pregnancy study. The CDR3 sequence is CVGRTEETQYF. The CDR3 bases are TGTGTCGGAAGGACAGAAGAGACCCAGTACTTC.